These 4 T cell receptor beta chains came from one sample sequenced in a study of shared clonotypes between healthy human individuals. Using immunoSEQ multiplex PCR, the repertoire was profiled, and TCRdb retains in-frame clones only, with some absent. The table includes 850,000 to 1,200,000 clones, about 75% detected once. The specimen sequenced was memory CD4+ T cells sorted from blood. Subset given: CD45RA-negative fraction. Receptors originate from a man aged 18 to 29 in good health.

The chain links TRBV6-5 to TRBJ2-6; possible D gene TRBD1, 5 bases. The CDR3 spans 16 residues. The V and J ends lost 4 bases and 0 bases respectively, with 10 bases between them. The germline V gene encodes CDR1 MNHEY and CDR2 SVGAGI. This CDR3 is CASSWDGASGANVLTF. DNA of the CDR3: TGTGCCAGCAGTTGGGATGGGGCCTCTGGGGCCAACGTCCTGACTTTC.

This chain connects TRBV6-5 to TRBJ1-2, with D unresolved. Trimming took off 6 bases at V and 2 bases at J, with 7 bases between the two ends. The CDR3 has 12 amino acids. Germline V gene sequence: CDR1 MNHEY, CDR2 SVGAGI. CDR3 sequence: CASREENYGYTF. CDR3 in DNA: TGTGCCAGCAGAGAGGAAAACTATGGCTACACCTTC.

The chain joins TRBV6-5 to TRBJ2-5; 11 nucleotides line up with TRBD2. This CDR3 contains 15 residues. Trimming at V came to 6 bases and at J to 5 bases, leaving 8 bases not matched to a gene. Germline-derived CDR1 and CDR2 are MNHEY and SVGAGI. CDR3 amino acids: CASRVAGGPRETQYF. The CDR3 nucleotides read TGTGCCAGCAGGGTAGCGGGAGGGCCCCGGGAGACCCAGTACTTC.

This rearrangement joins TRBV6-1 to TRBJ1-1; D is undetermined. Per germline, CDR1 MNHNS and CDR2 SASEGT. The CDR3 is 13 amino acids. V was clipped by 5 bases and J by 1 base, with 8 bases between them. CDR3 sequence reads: CASSRRRNTEAFF. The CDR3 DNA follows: TGTGCCAGCAGTAGGAGGAGGAACACTGAAGCTTTCTTT.